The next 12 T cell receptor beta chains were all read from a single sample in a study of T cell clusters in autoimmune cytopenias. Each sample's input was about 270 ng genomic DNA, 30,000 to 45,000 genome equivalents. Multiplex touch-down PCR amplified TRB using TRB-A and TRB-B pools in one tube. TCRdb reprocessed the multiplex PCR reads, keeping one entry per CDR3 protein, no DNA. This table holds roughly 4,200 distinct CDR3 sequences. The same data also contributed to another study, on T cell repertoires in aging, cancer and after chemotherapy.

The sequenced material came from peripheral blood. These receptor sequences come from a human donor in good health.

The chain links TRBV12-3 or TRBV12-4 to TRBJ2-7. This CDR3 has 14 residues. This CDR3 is CASSQDGGSYEQYF.

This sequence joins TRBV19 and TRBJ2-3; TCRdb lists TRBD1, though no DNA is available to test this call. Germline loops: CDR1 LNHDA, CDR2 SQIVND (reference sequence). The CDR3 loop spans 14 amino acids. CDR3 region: CATLDRGVTDTQYF.

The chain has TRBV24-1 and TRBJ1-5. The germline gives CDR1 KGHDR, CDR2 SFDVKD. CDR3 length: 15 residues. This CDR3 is CATSDHSLGNQPQHF.

The CDR3 region is CASSQSSSGGAVNTQYF. This rearrangement joins TRBV4-2 to TRBJ2-3; the D call from TCRdb, TRBD2, cannot be confirmed without DNA. The length of the CDR3 is 17 residues. The V gene's germline CDR1 is LGHNA and CDR2 YNFKEQ.

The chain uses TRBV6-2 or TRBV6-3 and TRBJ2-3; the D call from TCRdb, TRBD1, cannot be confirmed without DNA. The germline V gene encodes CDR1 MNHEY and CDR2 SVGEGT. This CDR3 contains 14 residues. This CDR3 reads CASSGVSRADTQYF.

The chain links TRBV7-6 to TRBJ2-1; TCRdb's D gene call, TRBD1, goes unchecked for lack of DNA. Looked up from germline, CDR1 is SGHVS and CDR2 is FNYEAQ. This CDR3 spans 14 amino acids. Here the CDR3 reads CASSPGQGVHEQFF.

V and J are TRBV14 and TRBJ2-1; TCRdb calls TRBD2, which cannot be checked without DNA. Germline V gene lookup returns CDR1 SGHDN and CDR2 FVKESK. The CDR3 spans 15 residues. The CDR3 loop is CASSQEREAGGEQFF. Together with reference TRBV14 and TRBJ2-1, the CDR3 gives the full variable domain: EAGVTQFPSHSVIEKGQTVTLRCDPISGHDNLYWYRRVMGKEIKFLLHFVKESKQDESGMPNNRFLAERTGGTYSTLKVQPAELEDSGVYFCASSQEREAGGEQFFGPGTRLTVL.

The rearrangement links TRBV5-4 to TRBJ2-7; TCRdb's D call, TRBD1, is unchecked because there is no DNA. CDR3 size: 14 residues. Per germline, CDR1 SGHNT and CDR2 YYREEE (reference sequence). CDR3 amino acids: CASSFGGGLYEQYF. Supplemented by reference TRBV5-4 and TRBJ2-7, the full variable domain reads ETGVTQSPTHLIKTRGQQVTLRCSSQSGHNTVSWYQQALGQGPQFIFQYYREEENGRGNFPPRFSGLQFPNYSSELNVNALELDDSALYLCASSFGGGLYEQYFGPGTRLTVT.

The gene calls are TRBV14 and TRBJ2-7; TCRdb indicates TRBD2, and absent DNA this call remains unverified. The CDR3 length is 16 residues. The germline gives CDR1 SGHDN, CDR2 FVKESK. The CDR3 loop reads CASSSSIAGDPYEQYF.

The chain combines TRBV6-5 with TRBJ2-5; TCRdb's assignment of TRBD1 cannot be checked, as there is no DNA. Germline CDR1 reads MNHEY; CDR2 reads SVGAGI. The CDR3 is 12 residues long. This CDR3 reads CAISKEGGTQYF.

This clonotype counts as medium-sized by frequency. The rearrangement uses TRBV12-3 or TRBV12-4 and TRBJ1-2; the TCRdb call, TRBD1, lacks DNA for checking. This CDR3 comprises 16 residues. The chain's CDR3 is CASSPLNRQGSPGYTF.

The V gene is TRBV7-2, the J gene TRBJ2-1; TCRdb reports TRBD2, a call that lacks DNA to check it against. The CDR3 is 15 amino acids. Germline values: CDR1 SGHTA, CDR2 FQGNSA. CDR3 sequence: CASSLAAGGGFEQFF.